Below are 20 T cell receptor beta chains sequenced from a single sample in a study of early T cells in non-severe SARS-CoV-2 infection. TCRdb passed the 5' RACE reads through MiXCR, listing each CDR3 protein once. The data show about 26,000 distinct CDR3 sequences, roughly 4.3% seen once. The sequenced sample consisted of whole blood. These receptors were obtained from an adult who was a healthcare worker with PCR-confirmed SARS-CoV-2 infection or an uninfected control (not recorded which).

This clonotype occurred many times. The V call is TRBV6-5, the J call TRBJ2-7; 8 bases are a match to TRBD1. Germline trimming cut 7 bases from V and 0 bases from J; bases unmatched to any gene: 8. There are 15 residues in the CDR3. CDR1 is MNHEY, CDR2 SVGAGI, per germline. The CDR3 DNA sequence: TGTGCCAGCAAAAGGGGGACAGGCACCTCCTACGAGCAGTACTTC. Its translation: CASKRGTGTSYEQYF.

The chain couples TRBV5-6 to TRBJ2-5; D unclear. Trimming took off 4 bases at V and 1 base at J, with 20 bases between the two ends. CDR1 is SGHDT and CDR2 is YYEEEE in the germline V gene. There are 17 residues in the CDR3. The CDR3 region is CASSPFVSPGSQETQYF. The CDR3 DNA reads TGTGCCAGCAGCCCGTTTGTTAGTCCCGGCAGCCAAGAGACCCAGTACTTC.

This clonotype was detected ten times or more. This chain's CDR3 is CSVVLDPRGRRTQYF. The DNA of the CDR3 is TGCAGCGTTGTTCTTGATCCCCGGGGGCGTAGGACCCAGTACTTC. The rearrangement links TRBV29-1 to TRBJ2-5, with D perhaps matching TRBD1 or TRBD2 (6 bases each). The CDR3 covers 15 residues. The germline V gene has CDR1 SQVTM and CDR2 ANQGSEA. Trimming took off 4 bases at V and 7 bases at J, with 22 bases between the two ends.

This clonotype was detected ten times or more. This sequence joins TRBV29-1 and TRBJ2-2; 7 nucleotides match TRBD2. With 4 bases clipped from V and 2 bases from J, the junction kept 7 bases outside the gene matches. There are 15 residues in the CDR3. Germline CDR1 and CDR2: SQVTM and ANQGSEA. CDR3 DNA: TGCAGCGTTGTAGGGCTAGCGGTTAACACCGGGGAGCTGTTTTTT. This translates into CSVVGLAVNTGELFF.

This clonotype was observed at least ten times. This CDR3 is CASSQETATNTEAFF. CDR3 DNA: TGCGCCAGCAGCCAAGAGACAGCCACGAACACTGAAGCTTTCTTT. This chain links TRBV4-1 with TRBJ1-1; D is perhaps TRBD1 (5 bases). The V and J ends lost 0 bases and 1 base respectively, with 9 bases between them. This CDR3 has 15 residues. CDR1 is MGHRA and CDR2 is YSYEKL in the germline V gene.

A few counts support this clonotype. This chain links TRBV20-1 with TRBJ2-7; TRBD2 agrees at 7 bases. Germline CDR1 reads DFQATT; CDR2 reads SNEGSKA (reference sequence). This CDR3 has 17 amino acids. J lost 0 bases, V lost 0 bases, and 11 bases had no gene match. The DNA of the CDR3 is TGCAGTGCTAGAGATTTGACCTTAGCGGGCAACTCCTACGAGCAGTACTTC. This codes for CSARDLTLAGNSYEQYF.

This clonotype was recorded many times. The V gene is TRBV9, the J gene TRBJ1-1, with a weak D call TRBD1 (5 bases). The CDR3 contains 15 residues. With 4 bases removed from V and 1 base from J, the gap between germline ends came to 14 bases. Germline V gene data show CDR1 as SGDLS and CDR2 as YYNGEE. The CDR3 DNA reads as TGTGCCAGCAGCCCATCGGGACGTCAGAACACTGAAGCTTTCTTT. Protein: CASSPSGRQNTEAFF.

This clonotype was seen ten or more times. The chain is built from TRBV25-1 and TRBJ2-7; D is perhaps TRBD2 (7 bases). CDR3 length equals 17 residues. Per germline, CDR1 MGHDK and CDR2 SYGVNS. V gave up 7 bases and J gave up 1 base, with 23 bases separating them. The CDR3 protein is CASTEGGRAGESYEQYF. CDR3 DNA sequence: TGTGCCAGCACCGAAGGGGGTCGGGCGGGAGAATCCTACGAGCAGTACTTC.

This clonotype was seen ten or more times. The chain has TRBV25-1 and TRBJ1-1; D is possibly TRBD1 (6 bases). The CDR3 sequence is 18 residues long. Germline V CDR1 and CDR2: MGHDK, SYGVNS. The germline V and J ends were trimmed by 5 bases and 1 base, with 23 bases remaining between them. The CDR3 region has the DNA TGTGCCAGCAGTCGCAGGGCCATGCTAGGGGGGAAGAACACTGAAGCTTTCTTT. Translating gives CASSRRAMLGGKNTEAFF.

At least ten counts were recorded for this clonotype. V is TRBV28 and J is TRBJ1-1, with unresolved D. This CDR3 spans 14 amino acids. Per germline, CDR1 MDHEN and CDR2 SYDVKM. The V end lost 3 bases, the J end lost 3 bases, and 11 bases lay between the germline ends. DNA of the CDR3: TGTGCCAGCAGTTTTAGGCTTCGTGACACTGAAGCTTTCTTT. Amino acid sequence: CASSFRLRDTEAFF.

This clonotype was observed a handful of times. The chain employs TRBV28 and TRBJ1-6, with 7 bases fitting TRBD1. The CDR3 covers 16 residues. Trimming took 5 bases from V and 0 from J; bases not matched to a gene: 4. Germline V gives CDR1 MDHEN, CDR2 SYDVKM. CDR3 region: CASSTGDFSYNSPLHF. The CDR3 region has the DNA TGTGCCAGCAGTACAGGGGACTTCTCCTATAATTCACCCCTCCACTTT.

This clonotype was detected many times. The V and J genes are TRBV25-1 and TRBJ1-2, with 9 bases aligning to TRBD1. Trimming cost V 6 bases and J 8 bases; bases outside gene matches: 4. CDR3 length: 12 amino acids. Germline assignment: CDR1 MGHDK and CDR2 SYGVNS. The CDR3 region has the DNA TGTGCCAGCAGCGGACAGGGGTTAGGCTACACCTTC. It yields the protein CASSGQGLGYTF.

This clonotype showed up many times. The V call is TRBV12-3 or TRBV12-4, the J call TRBJ1-1, with TRBD1 matching 10 bases. V gave up 2 bases and J gave up 5 bases; unmatched junction bases: 8. CDR3 length: 16 amino acids. The CDR3 DNA is TGTGCCAGCAGTTTATCGACCGGGACAGGGGCAACTGAAGCTTTCTTT. Translating gives CASSLSTGTGATEAFF.

This chain uses TRBV6-4 with TRBJ2-3; 8 bases are a match to TRBD1. V dropped 0 bases and J dropped 1; count of bases not matched to a gene: 0. Germline CDR1 and CDR2: MRHNA and SNTAGT. There are 15 residues in the CDR3. The CDR3 is CASSDSGQGTDTQYF. In DNA form, the CDR3 reads TGTGCCAGCAGTGACTCGGGACAGGGCACAGATACGCAGTATTTT.

This clonotype was observed many times. This rearrangement joins TRBV19 to TRBJ1-6; a weak D match, TRBD1 (5 bases). The V and J ends lost 4 bases and 9 bases respectively, with 13 bases between them. The CDR3 runs to 14 residues. From germline, CDR1 is LNHDA and CDR2 SQIVND (reference sequence). The CDR3 loop reads CASSSRGAGSPLHF. In DNA, the CDR3 is TGTGCCAGTAGTAGCCGGGGCGCGGGTTCACCCCTCCACTTT.

This clonotype was picked up many times. The rearrangement joins TRBV29-1 to TRBJ2-7, with 8 bases aligning to TRBD2. CDR1 and CDR2 from the germline V gene are SQVTM and ANQGSEA. This CDR3 comprises 12 residues. J was trimmed by 6 bases and V by 4 bases; bases with no gene match: 5. The CDR3 loop reads CSVGGGSGEQYV. The CDR3 nucleotides read TGCAGCGTTGGCGGGGGGTCGGGCGAGCAGTACGTC.

This clonotype was seen repeatedly, ten times or more. This chain uses TRBV6-1 with TRBJ1-5, with D maybe TRBD1 (5 bases). This CDR3 is 15 amino acids long. V dropped 3 bases and J dropped 0 bases, with 9 bases sitting between them. CDR1 and CDR2 (germline): MNHNS, SASEGT. As DNA, the CDR3 is TGTGCCAGCAGTGAGGGGGAATATAGCAATCAGCCCCAGCATTTT. Translating gives CASSEGEYSNQPQHF.

This clonotype was counted many times. V is TRBV7-2 and J is TRBJ2-3; 7 nucleotides align to TRBD1. The V gene end was trimmed by 4 bases and the J gene end by 2 bases; junction bases not matched to a gene: 9. Germline CDR1 is SGHTA and CDR2 is FQGNSA. The CDR3 runs to 16 residues. The CDR3 DNA is TGTGCCAGCAGCTCCCTGGACAGGCTTTTCACAGATACGCAGTATTTT. Translation gives CASSSLDRLFTDTQYF.

This clonotype was counted at least ten times. The chain joins TRBV27 to TRBJ2-1; D is uncertain. This CDR3 is 15 amino acids long. V gave up 8 bases and J gave up 6 bases, with 20 bases separating them. CDR1 and CDR2 (germline): MNHEY, SMNVEV (reference sequence). The CDR3 sequence is CASHHTTILGNEQFF. The CDR3 nucleotides are TGTGCCAGCCACCACACAACGATTTTAGGCAATGAGCAGTTCTTC.

This clonotype was picked up many times. The rearrangement joins TRBV24-1 to TRBJ1-2, with D perhaps matching TRBD1 (6 bases). Germline CDR1 and CDR2: KGHDR and SFDVKD. V was clipped by 3 bases and J by 4 bases, with 11 bases between them. The CDR3 is 14 amino acids. Here the CDR3 reads CATSDPQGAYGYTF. Here the CDR3 DNA reads TGTGCCACCAGTGATCCACAGGGTGCCTATGGCTACACCTTC.